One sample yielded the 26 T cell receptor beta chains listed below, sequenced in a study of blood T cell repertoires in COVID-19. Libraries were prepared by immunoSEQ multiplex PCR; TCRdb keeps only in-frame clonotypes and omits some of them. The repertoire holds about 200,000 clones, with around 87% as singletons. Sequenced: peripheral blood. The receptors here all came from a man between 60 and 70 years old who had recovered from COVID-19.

CDR3 sequence: CASSPTSGDEKLFF. The CDR3 DNA is TGTGCCAGCTCACCAACATCAGGTGATGAAAAACTGTTTTTT. The gene calls are TRBV18 and TRBJ1-4; D gene ambiguous. The V gene's germline CDR1 is KGHSH and CDR2 LQKENI. The CDR3 length is 14 residues. Trimming stripped 2 bases from V and 6 bases from J, with 10 bases between.

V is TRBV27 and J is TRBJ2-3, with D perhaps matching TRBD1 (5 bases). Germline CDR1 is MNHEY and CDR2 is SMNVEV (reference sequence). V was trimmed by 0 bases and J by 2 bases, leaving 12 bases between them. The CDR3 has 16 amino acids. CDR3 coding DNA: TGTGCCAGCAGTTTATCTTGGGGCGACCCCACAGATACGCAGTATTTT. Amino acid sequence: CASSLSWGDPTDTQYF.

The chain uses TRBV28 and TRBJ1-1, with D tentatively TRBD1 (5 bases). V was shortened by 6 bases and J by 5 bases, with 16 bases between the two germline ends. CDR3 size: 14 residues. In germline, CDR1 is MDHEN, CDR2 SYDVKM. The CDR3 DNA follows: TGTGCCAGCAGGGCACCAGGGAAAGAGACTGAAGCTTTCTTT. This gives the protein CASRAPGKETEAFF.

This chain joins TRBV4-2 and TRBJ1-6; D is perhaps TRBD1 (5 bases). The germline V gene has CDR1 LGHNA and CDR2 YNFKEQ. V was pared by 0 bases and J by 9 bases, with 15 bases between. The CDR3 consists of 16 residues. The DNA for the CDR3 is TGTGCCAGCAGCCAAGAACGGGGGGAGGTGGGTTCACCCCTCCACTTT. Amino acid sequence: CASSQERGEVGSPLHF.

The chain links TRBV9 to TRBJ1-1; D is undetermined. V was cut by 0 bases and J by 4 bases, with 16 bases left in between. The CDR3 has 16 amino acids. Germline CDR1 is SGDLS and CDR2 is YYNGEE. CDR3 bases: TGTGCCAGCAGCGTAGGACTCTGGGAGGGAGTCACTGAAGCTTTCTTT. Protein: CASSVGLWEGVTEAFF.

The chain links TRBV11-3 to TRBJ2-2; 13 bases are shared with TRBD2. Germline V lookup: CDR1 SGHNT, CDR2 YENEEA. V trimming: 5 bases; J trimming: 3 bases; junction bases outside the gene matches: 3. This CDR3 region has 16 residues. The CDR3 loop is CASSRGLAGDTGELFF. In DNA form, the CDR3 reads TGTGCCAGCAGCCGCGGACTAGCGGGAGACACCGGGGAGCTGTTTTTT.

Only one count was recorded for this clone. CDR3 sequence (DNA): TGCGCCAGCGGTCTTACAGGGCCTATGAACACTGAAGCTTTCTTT. Its translation is CASGLTGPMNTEAFF. This rearrangement joins TRBV5-1 to TRBJ1-1, with a tentative D call TRBD1 (6 bases). The CDR3 covers 15 residues. Germline V gene data show CDR1 as SGHRS and CDR2 as YFSETQ. Trimming removed 7 bases from V and 0 bases from J, with 16 bases in between.

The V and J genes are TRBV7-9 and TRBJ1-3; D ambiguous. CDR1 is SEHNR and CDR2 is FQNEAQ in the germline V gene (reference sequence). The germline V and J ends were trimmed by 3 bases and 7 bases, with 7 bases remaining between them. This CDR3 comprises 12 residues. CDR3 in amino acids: CASSFVSNTIYF. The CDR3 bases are TGTGCCAGCAGCTTCGTTTCTAACACCATATATTTT. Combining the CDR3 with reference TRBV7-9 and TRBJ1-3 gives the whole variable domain DTGVSQNPRHKITKRGQNVTFRCDPISEHNRLYWYRQTLGQGPEFLTYFQNEAQLEKSRLLSDRFSAERPKGSFSTLEIQRTEQGDSAMYLCASSFVSNTIYFGEGSWLTVV.

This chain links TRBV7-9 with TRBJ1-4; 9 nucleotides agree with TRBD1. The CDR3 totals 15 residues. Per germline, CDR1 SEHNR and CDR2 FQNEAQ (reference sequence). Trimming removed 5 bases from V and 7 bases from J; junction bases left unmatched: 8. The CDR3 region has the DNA TGTGCCAGCAGCGGTAATTTACAGGGGGCTGAAAAACTGTTTTTT. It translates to CASSGNLQGAEKLFF. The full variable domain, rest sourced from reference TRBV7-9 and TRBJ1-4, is DTGVSQNPRHKITKRGQNVTFRCDPISEHNRLYWYRQTLGQGPEFLTYFQNEAQLEKSRLLSDRFSAERPKGSFSTLEIQRTEQGDSAMYLCASSGNLQGAEKLFFGSGTQLSVL.

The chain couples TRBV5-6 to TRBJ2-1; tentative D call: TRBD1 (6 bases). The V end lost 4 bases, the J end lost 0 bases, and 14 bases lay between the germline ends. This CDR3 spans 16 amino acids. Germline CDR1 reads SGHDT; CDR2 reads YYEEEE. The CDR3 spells CASSTRDTNSYNEQFF. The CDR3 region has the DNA TGTGCCAGCAGCACCCGGGACACCAACTCCTACAATGAGCAGTTCTTC.

The CDR3 nucleotides are TGTGCCAGCAGCTTAACCCGAGGGGGCGCGAGGGGTGGACAGCCCCAGCATTTT. It encodes CASSLTRGGARGGQPQHF. The rearrangement links TRBV7-2 to TRBJ1-5; 7 bases fit TRBD1. Germline values: CDR1 SGHTA, CDR2 FQGNSA. J was trimmed by 7 bases and V by 2 bases; bases with no gene match: 17. The CDR3 covers 18 residues.

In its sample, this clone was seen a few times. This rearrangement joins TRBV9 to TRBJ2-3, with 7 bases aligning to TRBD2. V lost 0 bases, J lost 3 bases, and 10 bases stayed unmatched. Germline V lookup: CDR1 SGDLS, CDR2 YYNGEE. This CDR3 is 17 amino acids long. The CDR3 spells CASSVGGGLQDTDTQYF. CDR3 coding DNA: TGTGCCAGCAGCGTAGGCGGGGGACTCCAAGATACAGATACGCAGTATTTT.

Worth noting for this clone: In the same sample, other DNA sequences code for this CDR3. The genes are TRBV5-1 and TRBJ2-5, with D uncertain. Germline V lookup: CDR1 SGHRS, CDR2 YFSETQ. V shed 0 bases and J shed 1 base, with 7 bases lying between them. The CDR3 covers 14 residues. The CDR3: CASSLAGGQETQYF. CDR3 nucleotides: TGCGCCAGCAGCTTGGCCGGTGGCCAAGAGACCCAGTACTTC.

The DNA of the CDR3 is TGTGCCAGCCCCCCCTTCCCGACAGGAAACAATGAGCAGTTCTTC. Its protein is CASPPFPTGNNEQFF. The chain has TRBV6-5 and TRBJ2-1; TRBD1 is a possible D gene (6 bases). The CDR3 runs to 15 residues. Germline V CDR1 and CDR2: MNHEY, SVGAGI. V gave up 8 bases and J gave up 5 bases, with 19 bases separating them.

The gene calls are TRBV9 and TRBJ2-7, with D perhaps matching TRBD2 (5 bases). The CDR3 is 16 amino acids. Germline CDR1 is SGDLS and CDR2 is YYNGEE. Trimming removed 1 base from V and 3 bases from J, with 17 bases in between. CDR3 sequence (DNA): TGTGCCAGCAGCGTAACTAAGAGGGTCAAAGGCTACGAGCAGTACTTC. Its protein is CASSVTKRVKGYEQYF.

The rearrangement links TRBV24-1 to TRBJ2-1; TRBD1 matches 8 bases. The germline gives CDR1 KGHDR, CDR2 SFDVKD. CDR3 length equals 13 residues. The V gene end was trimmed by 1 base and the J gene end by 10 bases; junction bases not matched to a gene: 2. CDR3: CATSDFDRGEQFF. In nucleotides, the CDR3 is TGTGCCACCAGTGATTTCGACAGGGGAGAGCAGTTCTTC.

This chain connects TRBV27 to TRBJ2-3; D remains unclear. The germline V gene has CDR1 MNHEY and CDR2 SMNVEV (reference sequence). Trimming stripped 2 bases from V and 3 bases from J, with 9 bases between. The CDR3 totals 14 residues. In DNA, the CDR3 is TGTGCCAGCAGTTTAGGGCTTTCTACAGATACGCAGTATTTT. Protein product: CASSLGLSTDTQYF.

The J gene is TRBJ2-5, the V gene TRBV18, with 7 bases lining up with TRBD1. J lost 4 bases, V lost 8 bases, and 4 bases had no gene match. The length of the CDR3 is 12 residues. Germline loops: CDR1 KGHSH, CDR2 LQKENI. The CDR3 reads CASTRQGETQYF. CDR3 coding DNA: TGTGCCAGCACCAGACAGGGAGAGACCCAGTACTTC.

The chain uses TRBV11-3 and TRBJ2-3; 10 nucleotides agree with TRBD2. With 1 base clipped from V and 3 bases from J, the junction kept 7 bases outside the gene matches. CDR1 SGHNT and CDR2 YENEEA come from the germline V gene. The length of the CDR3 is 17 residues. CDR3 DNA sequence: TGTGCCAGCAGCTTAGTTCTAGCGGGAGTTGGTACAGATACGCAGTATTTT. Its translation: CASSLVLAGVGTDTQYF.

CDR3 loop: CAWSRDRRNTIYF. CDR3 nucleotide sequence: TGTGCCTGGAGTAGAGACAGAAGAAACACCATATATTTT. This chain connects TRBV30 to TRBJ1-3, with a tentative D call TRBD1 (5 bases). Germline V CDR1 and CDR2: GTSNPN, SVGIG (reference sequence). The length of the CDR3 is 13 residues. V was clipped by 2 bases and J by 5 bases, with 10 bases between them. Full variable domain (rest looked up from reference TRBV30 and TRBJ1-3): SQTIHQWPATLVQPVGSPLSLECTVEGTSNPNLYWYRQAAGRGLQLLFYSVGIGQISSEVPQNLSASRPQDRQFILSSKKLLLSDSGFYLCAWSRDRRNTIYFGEGSWLTVV.

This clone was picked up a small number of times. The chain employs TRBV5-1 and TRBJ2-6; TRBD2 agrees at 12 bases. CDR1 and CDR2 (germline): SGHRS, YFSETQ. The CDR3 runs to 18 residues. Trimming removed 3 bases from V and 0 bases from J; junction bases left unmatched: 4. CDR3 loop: CASSSGLAGPSGANVLTF. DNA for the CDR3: TGCGCCAGCAGCTCTGGACTAGCGGGACCCTCTGGGGCCAACGTCCTGACTTTC.

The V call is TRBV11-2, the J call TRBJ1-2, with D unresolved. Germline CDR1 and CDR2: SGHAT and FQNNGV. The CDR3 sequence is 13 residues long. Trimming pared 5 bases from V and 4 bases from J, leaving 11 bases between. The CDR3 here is CASSPVGSYGYTF. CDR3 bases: TGTGCCAGCAGCCCGGTCGGGAGCTATGGCTACACCTTC.

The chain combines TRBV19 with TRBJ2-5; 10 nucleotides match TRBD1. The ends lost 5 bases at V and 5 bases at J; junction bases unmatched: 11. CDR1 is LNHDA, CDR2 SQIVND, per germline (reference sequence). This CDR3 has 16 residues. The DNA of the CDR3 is TGTGCCAGTAGTTTCGGGACAGGGGTGGGGAGGGAGACCCAGTACTTC. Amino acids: CASSFGTGVGRETQYF.

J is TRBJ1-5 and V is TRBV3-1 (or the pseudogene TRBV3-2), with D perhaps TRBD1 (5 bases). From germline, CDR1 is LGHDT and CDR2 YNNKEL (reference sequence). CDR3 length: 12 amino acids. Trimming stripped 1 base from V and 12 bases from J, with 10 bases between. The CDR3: CASSQGTQGQHF. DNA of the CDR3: TGTGCCAGCAGCCAAGGGACACAAGGCCAGCATTTT.

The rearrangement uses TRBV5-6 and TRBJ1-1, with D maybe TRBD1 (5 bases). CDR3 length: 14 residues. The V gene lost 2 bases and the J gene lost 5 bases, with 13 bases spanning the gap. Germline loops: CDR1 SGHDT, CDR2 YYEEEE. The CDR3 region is CASSLGRRGTEAFF. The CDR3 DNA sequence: TGTGCCAGCAGCTTAGGTCGGCGGGGGACTGAAGCTTTCTTT.

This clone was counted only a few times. This chain's CDR3 is CASSRSYRNSGANVLTF. CDR3 sequence (DNA): TGTGCCAGTAGTCGCTCTTACAGGAACTCTGGGGCCAACGTCCTGACTTTC. J is TRBJ2-6 and V is TRBV19, with D perhaps TRBD1 (5 bases). Germline CDR1 LNHDA, CDR2 SQIVND (reference sequence). V lost 5 bases and J 0 bases, leaving 14 bases between the germline ends. CDR3 size: 17 residues.